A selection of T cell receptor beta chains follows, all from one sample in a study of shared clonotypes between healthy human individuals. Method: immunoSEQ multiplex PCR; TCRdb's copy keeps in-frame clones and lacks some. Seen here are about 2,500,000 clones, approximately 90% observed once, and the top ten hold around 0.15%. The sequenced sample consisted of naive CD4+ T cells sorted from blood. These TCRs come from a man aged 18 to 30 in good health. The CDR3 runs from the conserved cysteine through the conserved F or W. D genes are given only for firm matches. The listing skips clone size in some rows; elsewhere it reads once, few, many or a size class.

TGTGCCATCAGTGACCCCAGAGCGGGAGGGCTCGAGCAGTACTTC	CAISDPRAGGLEQYF	TRBV10-3	TRBJ2-7	TRBD2	.
TGTGCCAGCAGCTTCCAGGGGGGTAGCACTGAAGCTTTCTTT	CASSFQGGSTEAFF	TRBV7-6	TRBJ1-1	TRBD1	.
TGTGCCAGCAGCTTTGTATCGGGGACCCAGTACTTC	CASSFVSGTQYF	TRBV7-2	TRBJ2-5	.	.
TGTGCCAGCAGCGGAGGGACAGCCCGCGGGGAGACCCAGTACTTC	CASSGGTARGETQYF	TRBV27	TRBJ2-5	.	.
TGTGCCAGCAGCTTATCGGGGCAGCCCCAGCATTTT	CASSLSGQPQHF	TRBV11-2	TRBJ1-5	.	few
TGTGCCTGCCAGGGGGCAGGGGAGACCCAGTACTTC	CACQGAGETQYF	TRBV30	TRBJ2-5	TRBD1	.
TGTGCCAGCAGTGATATGGGAACCTTAAAGGAGACCCAGTACTTC	CASSDMGTLKETQYF	TRBV6-1	TRBJ2-5	.	.
TGTGCTAGCAGCGTTACACTAGCGGGAGATACGCAGTATTTT	CASSVTLAGDTQYF	TRBV7-7	TRBJ2-3	TRBD2	.
TGTGCCAGCAGCCTCTCGAGGAGGGAAAAGTACCCTGGAAACACCATATATTTT	CASSLSRREKYPGNTIYF	TRBV7-2	TRBJ1-3	.	.
TGCAGCGTTGAAAAGTCCACAGATACGCAGTATTTT	CSVEKSTDTQYF	TRBV29-1	TRBJ2-3	.	.
TGTGCCAGCATCCCCGTGAGCGGGGTCGGAGAGACCCAGTACTTC	CASIPVSGVGETQYF	TRBV7-2	TRBJ2-5	TRBD2	.
TGTGCCAGTAGTCCCCTAGGACAGTCGAGCTCCTACAATGAGCAGTTCTTC	CASSPLGQSSSYNEQFF	TRBV19	TRBJ2-1	.	once
TGCAGCGTTGCAGGGACAGGGGGCTTCGATGAAAAACTGTTTTTT	CSVAGTGGFDEKLFF	TRBV29-1	TRBJ1-4	TRBD1	.
TGTGCCATCAGTGGAGGGGTCCCGTGGCAGCGGTCAAACGAGCAGTACTTC	CAISGGVPWQRSNEQYF	TRBV10-3	TRBJ2-7	.	.
TGCAGCGTTGACCAACAGGGGGACGAGCAGTACTTC	CSVDQQGDEQYF	TRBV29-1	TRBJ2-7	TRBD1	.
TGCGCCAGCAGCTTTACAGGGACCAACACTGAAGCTTTCTTT	CASSFTGTNTEAFF	TRBV5-1	TRBJ1-1	.	.
TGCGCCAGCACCGAAAGTGGGCAAGCTAATGAAAAACTGTTTTTT	CASTESGQANEKLFF	TRBV5-1	TRBJ1-4	.	.
TGTGCCTTAGAGGGGCTAACCCAAGAGACCCAGTACTTC	CALEGLTQETQYF	TRBV30	TRBJ2-5	.	.
TGTGCCAGCTCACGGGCAGGGGAAGGAACTGAAGCTTTCTTT	CASSRAGEGTEAFF	TRBV18	TRBJ1-1	.	.
TGTGCCATCAGTGAATTGAAGGGGCCACCGGGGGGCTACACCTTC	CAISELKGPPGGYTF	TRBV10-3	TRBJ1-2	.	.
TGCGCCAGCAGCTTGAATGGGAATCAGCCCCAGCATTTT	CASSLNGNQPQHF	TRBV5-1	TRBJ1-5	.	.
TGTGCCAGCAGTTACCCCGGGGGACCCTATGGCTACACCTTC	CASSYPGGPYGYTF	TRBV6-6	TRBJ1-2	.	.
TGTGCCAGCAGCTTCTACTCTGGAAACACCATATATTTT	CASSFYSGNTIYF	TRBV5-4	TRBJ1-3	.	.
TGCGCCAGCAGCCAAGATAATATACTAGTCGGGACCCAGTACTTC	CASSQDNILVGTQYF	TRBV4-1	TRBJ2-5	.	.
TGCGCCAGCAGCTTGGCCGGGTCCTCGGCTGGAAACACCATATATTTT	CASSLAGSSAGNTIYF	TRBV5-1	TRBJ1-3	.	once
TGTGCCAGCAGTTACCCCCACAAGGGAGGTACGCAGCCCCAGCATTTT	CASSYPHKGGTQPQHF	TRBV6-6	TRBJ1-5	.	once
TGTGCCAGCAGCTCCCCGGCGGGGGGCACAGATACGCAGTATTTT	CASSSPAGGTDTQYF	TRBV7-2	TRBJ2-3	TRBD2	.
TGTGCCAGCAGCTTGGGACAGGGCTACGAGCAGTACTTC	CASSLGQGYEQYF	TRBV28	TRBJ2-7	TRBD1	.
TGTGCCAGCAGCTCGATCGACCGAAATGAAGCTTTCTTT	CASSSIDRNEAFF	TRBV11-2	TRBJ1-1	.	.
TGTGCCAGCTCGAGACAAAGCGTGGTTTTCGATACGCAGTATTTT	CASSRQSVVFDTQYF	TRBV18	TRBJ2-3	.	.
TGTGCCAGCAGTCTGGGGGACAGATTGAACACTGAAGCTTTCTTT	CASSLGDRLNTEAFF	TRBV28	TRBJ1-1	TRBD1	.
TGTGCCAGCAGCTTAGCTGTCTTGCGAGAGACCCAGTACTTC	CASSLAVLRETQYF	TRBV7-2	TRBJ2-5	.	.
TGTGCCATCAGTGACTCCCCTCAGATTAGGGGCAAAAATGAGCAGTTCTTC	CAISDSPQIRGKNEQFF	TRBV10-3	TRBJ2-1	.	.
TGTGCCAGCAGTTTATCAACTAGCGGGGAGACCCAGTACTTC	CASSLSTSGETQYF	TRBV27	TRBJ2-5	TRBD2	.
TGTGCCAGCAGCTCAAGGACTAGCGGGGGCCGTGAGGGGGACGAGCAGTACTTC	CASSSRTSGGREGDEQYF	TRBV7-2	TRBJ2-7	TRBD2	.
TGTGCCAGCAGCTTAGAGGCAGGGTCGAACACCGGGGAGCTGTTTTTT	CASSLEAGSNTGELFF	TRBV11-2	TRBJ2-2	.	few
TGTGCCAGCAGGCCGACAGGGGGGTTGACCTACGAGCAGTACTTC	CASRPTGGLTYEQYF	TRBV6-6	TRBJ2-7	TRBD1	.
TGTGCCAGCAGCCCCAGCGGGGTGAACACCGGGGAGCTGTTTTTT	CASSPSGVNTGELFF	TRBV11-2	TRBJ2-2	TRBD2	.
TGTGCCAGCAGCCAAGGGGGAGGGGGAAATTCACCCCTCCACTTT	CASSQGGGGNSPLHF	TRBV14	TRBJ1-6	.	.
TGTGCCAGCAGCTGGGTGGGGGCAGATACGCAGTATTTT	CASSWVGADTQYF	TRBV7-9	TRBJ2-3	.	.
TGTGCCAGCAGGCCAGACAGGGTTTCAGGGGCCAACGTCCTGACTTTC	CASRPDRVSGANVLTF	TRBV27	TRBJ2-6	TRBD1	.
TGTGCCAGCAGTTCCCGACAATTCCTTAATTCACCCCTCCACTTT	CASSSRQFLNSPLHF	TRBV6-5	TRBJ1-6	.	.
TGTGCCAGCAGGCGGGGACCGAATCAGCCCCAGCATTTT	CASRRGPNQPQHF	TRBV6-5	TRBJ1-5	.	.
TGCGCCAGCAGCTTGGTCCCAGCGGGAGGGCCGGGTGAGCAGTTCTTC	CASSLVPAGGPGEQFF	TRBV5-1	TRBJ2-1	TRBD2	.
TGCAGCGTTGTAGGGTCCGGGGAGCTGTTTTTT	CSVVGSGELFF	TRBV29-1	TRBJ2-2	.	.
TGTGCCAGCAGTTACTCCCTCGACAGGAGCAATCAGCCCCAGCATTTT	CASSYSLDRSNQPQHF	TRBV6-5	TRBJ1-5	.	.
TGTGCCTGGAGAGTAGCGGGAGACGGCACCGGGGAGCTGTTTTTT	CAWRVAGDGTGELFF	TRBV30	TRBJ2-2	TRBD2	.
TGTGCCAGCACCCGACCACCCGGAAACCCCTATAATTCACCCCTCCACTTT	CASTRPPGNPYNSPLHF	TRBV27	TRBJ1-6	.	once
TGTGCCAGCAGCTTGAGGGCGGGAGAGTCGGGCTACGAGCAGTACTTC	CASSLRAGESGYEQYF	TRBV7-2	TRBJ2-7	TRBD2	.
TGTGCCAGCAGCCGCGCCACCCAAGAGACCCAGTACTTC	CASSRATQETQYF	TRBV11-1	TRBJ2-5	.	once
TGTGCCACCAGCAGAAGCTATGGACTAGCGGGAGTAGCGGAGACCCAGTACTTC	CATSRSYGLAGVAETQYF	TRBV15	TRBJ2-5	TRBD2	.
TGTGCCTGGAGTGTTGGCACGAGCTCCTACGAGCAGTACTTC	CAWSVGTSSYEQYF	TRBV30	TRBJ2-7	.	.
TGCAGCGTTGGCCGGGAGTTAGGCTATGGCTACACCTTC	CSVGRELGYGYTF	TRBV29-1	TRBJ1-2	.	.
TGTGCCAGCAGCACCCAGGGTTTTGTAGTCGACGAGCAGTACTTC	CASSTQGFVVDEQYF	TRBV11-2	TRBJ2-7	.	once
TGTGCCAGCAGCGAGGGCCCCGAGGGTCAGCCCCAGCATTTT	CASSEGPEGQPQHF	TRBV9	TRBJ1-5	.	few
TGCGCCAGCAGCCAAGGGGCAGGCTACTCTGGAAACACCATATATTTT	CASSQGAGYSGNTIYF	TRBV4-3	TRBJ1-3	.	.
TGTGCCAGCAGCACCCGACAGGGACTGAACACCGGGGAGCTGTTTTTT	CASSTRQGLNTGELFF	TRBV9	TRBJ2-2	.	.
TGTGCCAGCAGCCCTGGGGCCAACGTCCTGACTTTC	CASSPGANVLTF	TRBV5-4	TRBJ2-6	.	.
TGTGCCAGCAGTGACGGCGGGGCGCCGGGTGAAAAACTGTTTTTT	CASSDGGAPGEKLFF	TRBV6-6	TRBJ1-4	.	.
TGTGCCTGGAGTGCCATGGGACCCGCGGGCGGAAACACCATATATTTT	CAWSAMGPAGGNTIYF	TRBV30	TRBJ1-3	.	.